Sequencing of this T cell receptor (beta chain) was carried out in a study of cytomegalovirus exposure and HLA in healthy donors. General study findings and limits: Accurate prediction of most subjects' HLA-A and HLA-B alleles from TCR beta sequences was reported.

Healthy donors of bone marrow made up the group. Germline CDR1 MNHNS, CDR2 SASEGT. This CDR3 is 15 amino acids long. V shed 2 bases and J 7 bases; nucleotides not matched to a gene: 10. Concerning this clone: Its antigen remains unidentified.

It was with 60 Vbeta and 13 Jbeta primers that the PCR ran. Profiling relied on immunoSEQ multiplex PCR, and the TCRdb table lists in-frame clones only, not all of them. The sample shows roughly 130,000 clones, about four fifths of them seen only once. Sequenced material: PBMCs. This clonotype originated in a female donor in good health and CMV-seronegative. The rearrangement uses TRBV6-1 and TRBJ2-7; the match to TRBD1 covers 8 bases. The CDR3 loop is CASSEWVGQGWEQYF. CDR3 coding DNA: TGTGCCAGCAGTGAATGGGTCGGACAGGGTTGGGAGCAGTACTTC.